This entry concerns a single T cell receptor beta chain. The data were obtained in a study of blood T cell repertoires in COVID-19. Study in general: Acute and convalescent COVID-19 specimens originated in the United States, Italy and Spain. Sample material is recorded as cDNA or gDNA derived from T cells, B-cell-depleted T cells, or PBMCs.

Source study methods: Amplification of reference gene primers provided the estimated nucleated cell counts. Assay: immunoSEQ multiplex PCR; the TCRdb copy retains only in-frame clones and omits some. D and trimming come from the DNA, and the V and J calls and clone size come from that table. The sample holds more than 100,000 clones, approximately 80% seen once. Germline CDR1 and CDR2: SGHTS and YDEGEE. V was shortened by 1 base and J by 6 bases, with 12 bases between the two germline ends. The CDR3 totals 14 residues. The receptor's source is a human donor in a cohort sampled during active COVID-19. The sample was peripheral blood. J is TRBJ2-3 and V is TRBV5-8; the D is unclear. In DNA form, the CDR3 reads TGTGCCAGCAGCTTGTCCCAGGCGTGGGATACGCAGTATTTT. Its translation is CASSLSQAWDTQYF.